This entry features one T cell receptor (beta chain) sequence. This clonotype has ten or more counts. The antigen it recognizes is unknown. No base-level quality is on record; no much larger clone is a single base apart. Interpreted using the paper, the treatment or condition label stands for: allogeneic hematopoietic cell transplantation with graft depleted of TCRalphabeta T cells and CD19 B cells. The transplant recipients were children given TCRalphabeta/CD19-depleted allogeneic hematopoietic cell grafts. The data were obtained in a study of T-cell reconstitution after alpha-beta-depleted transplantation in children (dated by TCRdb to the mid-2010s). Regarding the complete study: Using TCR repertoire profiling, the study quantitatively followed how T-cell immune reconstitution unfolded in children after TCRalphabeta/CD19-depleted allogeneic hematopoietic cell transplantation. Results and caveats for the whole study, not just this receptor: Hyperexpanded clone frequencies declined over subsequent months; after one year, T-cell counts and TCRbeta diversity were mostly attributed to newly produced T cells. About two months after transplant, the apparently early recovery of alphabetaT-cell counts reportedly depended on just several hundred clones that had expanded rapidly and came from non-depleted graft cells. In some patients, the high TCRbeta diversity seen at day 60 was put down to recipient T cells and intrathymic progenitors that had survived conditioning.

Library creation used PCR. For sequencing, an Illumina HiSeq 2500 was employed. TCR libraries were prepared with molecular barcoding, using unique molecular identifiers to normalize TCRbeta repertoire quantification. Using fastp trimming at Q25 and MiXCR clonotype assembly, TCRdb reanalyzed the public sequencing data and kept in-frame beta chains. Every CDR3 protein is listed once, alongside the most common genes and DNA of its rows. The sample records some 200,000 distinct CDR3 sequences, 5.5% to 7% of which are singletons. The ten most abundant clones make up around 4.3% of the sample. Here the sequenced sample was PBMCs, taken before TCRalphabeta/CD19-depleted stem cell transplant. This sequence was found in a girl less than two years old with combined immunodeficiency, due to receive a stem cell transplant.

The CDR3 corresponds to CSATDQPGLVSEQYF. The DNA sequence is as follows: TGCAGTGCTACTGACCAACCGGGACTAGTCTCCGAGCAGTACTTC. The V gene is TRBV20-1 and the J gene is TRBJ2-7, with 8 bases in between that match TRBD2. Germline trimming: 4 bases from V, 6 bases from J; junction bases outside gene matches: 14. The CDR3 spans 15 residues, from the cysteine through the phenylalanine. This entry keeps only the CDR3 DNA: 45 bases, framed from base 1. Looking up the germline V gene (reference sequence) yields CDR1 DFQATT and CDR2 SNEGSKA.